This TCR beta chain appears in the sequencing data of a study of T cells in Graves' hyperthyroidism and ophthalmopathy (dated by TCRdb to about 2019). As for the study more broadly: Peripheral blood samples were taken at the time of initial diagnosis, prior to any treatment. To identify distinguishing TCR V-J signatures, a discovery cohort of roughly 100 patients was used, comprising 43 with Graves' ophthalmopathy and around 57 with stable Graves' hyperthyroidism. An independent validation cohort of around 20 hyperthyroidism patients and over 15 patients who later progressed to ophthalmopathy tested prospective prediction of ophthalmopathy. The approximately 90 discovery patients were randomly split 7:3 into training and test sets. Thyroid tissue and blood T-cell repertoires from six Graves' hyperthyroidism patients were also compared in the study. After blood sampling, hyperthyroidism patients were treated with methimazole at a starting dose of 30 mg daily, and ophthalmopathy patients were treated with high-dose intravenous methylprednisolone. TCR Vbeta CDR3 sequencing of 120 to 150 peripheral blood samples (more than 40 ophthalmopathy, under 80 hyperthyroidism and approximately 17 progressor patients) is reported in the paper.

TCR beta CDR3 regions were amplified from RNA transcripts. The TCR CDR3 was subjected to a first round of RT-PCR using the HTBI primer set and the Qiagen OneStep RT-PCR kit. Libraries were constructed in a second round of multiplex PCR, after which size selection and purification were carried out. The libraries were sequenced on an Illumina HiSeq2000 using paired-end 100 bp reads. As for the authors' bioinformatics: Raw data were processed with SOAPnuke, discarding reads with adapters, uncalled bases, mean Phred below 15, or no exact constant-primer or identifier match. COPE v1.2.5 was used to merge high-quality paired reads, and clonotypes were defined as unique nucleotide sequences. MiTCR v1.1 was used to align the clonotypes against IMGT TRBV, TRBD and TRBJ reference segments. The analysis included only V-J combinations with a frequency above 0.0001, which together covered approximately 99% of the repertoires. The TCS score was defined as F50 (clonal expansion) divided by E x V (chaos), with BLOSUM62-based TCRdist calculated between CDR3 peptides within each V-J. Welch's t-statistics and random forest reduced some 510 V-J features to 13, which were used in a naive Bayes classifier (R e1071). TCRdb handled the public reads itself, with Q25 trimming in fastp and clone calling in MiXCR, and kept productive beta chains. Identical CDR3 protein sequences are pooled into one entry, listed with their most common genes and DNA. TCRdb, rather than the study authors, made the V and J calls. The sample has a few hundred thousand distinct CDR3 sequences on record, 12% to 15% of them singletons. Of the sample, 5% to 6% falls within the top ten clones.

This clonotype has ten or more counts. Its antigen is still unknown. Within one base of it there is no much larger clone, and no base qualities were kept. Stable Graves' hyperthyroidism was defined as the absence of progression to ophthalmopathy over 18 months of follow-up. The hyperthyroidism patients were between 18 and 65 years old and newly diagnosed, with a disease duration of less than 2 months. Exclusion was applied to patients with uncontrolled infections, other autoimmune diseases, pregnancy or lactation. Diagnoses were established on the basis of clinical symptoms, serum thyroxine and TRAb, thyroid ultrasound, and orbital computed tomography. PBMCs were separated from roughly 10 ml of fresh peripheral blood using Ficoll-Paque density gradient centrifugation. Trizol reagent was used to extract total RNA, and RNA quality was then checked on an Agilent 2100 Bioanalyzer. Study-wide conclusions, independent of this receptor: During validation, the model predicted progression to ophthalmopathy a median of about 5.9 months ahead of onset, with almost 71% sensitivity and almost 75% specificity. A 13 V-J signature model separated ophthalmopathy from stable hyperthyroidism, with 87.88% sensitivity and roughly 84% specificity in cross-validation and 80%/75% in testing. Sample size was not statistically predetermined, and investigators were not blinded to group allocation. Most expanded thyroid clonotypes (frequency above 0.001) were also detected in blood, suggesting blood repertoires may reflect thyroid immune responses.

The sample consisted of blood. The TCR comes from a woman between 18 and 29 years old with Graves' hyperthyroidism.

The encoded CDR3 is CASSPSGTYEQYF. Read as DNA, the sequence is TGTGCCAGCTCACCGTCGGGGACCTACGAGCAGTACTTC. The rearrangement combines TRBV18 with TRBJ2-7; the D region possibly corresponds to TRBD2 (5 bases align). CDR1 KGHSH and CDR2 LQKENI are derived from the germline V gene. The CDR3 starts with the cysteine, ends with the phenylalanine, and has 13 residues. The sequence is cut down to CDR3 DNA, 39 bases in frame from base 1. At the junction V is shortened by 3 bases and J by 2 bases, with 8 bases in between.